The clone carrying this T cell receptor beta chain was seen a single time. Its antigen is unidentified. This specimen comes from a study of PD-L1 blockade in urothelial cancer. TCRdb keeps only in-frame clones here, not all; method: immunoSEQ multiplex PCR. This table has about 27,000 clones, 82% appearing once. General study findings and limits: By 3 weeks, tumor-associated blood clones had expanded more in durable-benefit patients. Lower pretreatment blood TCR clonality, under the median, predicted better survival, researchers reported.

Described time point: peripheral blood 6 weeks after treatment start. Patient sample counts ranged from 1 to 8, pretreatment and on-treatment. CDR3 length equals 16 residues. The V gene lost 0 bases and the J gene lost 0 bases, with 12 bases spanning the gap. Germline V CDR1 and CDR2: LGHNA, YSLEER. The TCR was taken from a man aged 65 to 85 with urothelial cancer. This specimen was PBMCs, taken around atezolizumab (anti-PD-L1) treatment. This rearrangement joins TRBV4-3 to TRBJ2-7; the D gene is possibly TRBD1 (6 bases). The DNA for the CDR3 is TGCGCCAGCAGCCAAGATTTGAGGGGGACCTCCTACGAGCAGTACTTC. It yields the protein CASSQDLRGTSYEQYF.